What follows describes a single T cell receptor beta chain. CDR1 is LNHDA, CDR2 SQIVND, per germline (reference sequence). The CDR3 runs 12 residues. Trimming took off 6 bases at V and 3 bases at J, with 8 bases between the two ends. Profiling relied on immunoSEQ multiplex PCR, and the TCRdb table lists in-frame clones only, not all of them. The table has about 400,000 clones, approximately 88% seen once. These data come from a study of blood T cell repertoires in COVID-19. Study summary: Both acute and convalescent COVID-19 samples were obtained from the United States, Italy and Spain.

V gene TRBV19 combines with J gene TRBJ1-2; D gene uncertain. This clonotype was sampled from a man aged 35-49 years with acute or convalescent COVID-19. The specimen sequenced was peripheral blood. The chain's CDR3 is CASRRLDYGYTF. The CDR3 region has the DNA TGTGCCAGTAGGAGGCTAGACTATGGCTACACCTTC. Complete variable domain (other parts from reference TRBV19 and TRBJ1-2): DGGITQSPKYLFRKEGQNVTLSCEQNLNHDAMYWYRQDPGQGLRLIYYSQIVNDFQKGDIAEGYSVSREKKESFPLTVTSAQKNPTAFYLCASRRLDYGYTFGSGTRLTVV.